The T cell receptor (beta chain) under discussion was sequenced for a study of blood T cell repertoires in COVID-19. Study summary: COVID-19 samples, acute and convalescent, were from the United States, Italy and Spain.

Profiling relied on immunoSEQ multiplex PCR, and the TCRdb table lists in-frame clones only, not all of them. The sample holds about 160,000 clones, around 83% seen once. The CDR3 sequence is 14 residues long. Germline CDR1 is MNHEY and CDR2 is SMNVEV (reference sequence). V was shortened by 6 bases and J by 7 bases, with 16 bases between the two germline ends. V usage is TRBV27 and J usage is TRBJ1-5; tentatively, D is TRBD1 (6 bases). Sequencing used peripheral blood. The TCR comes from a woman between 45 and 65 years old with COVID-19, enrolled during active disease. The CDR3 is CASRQREQGQPQHF. In DNA, the CDR3 is TGTGCCAGCAGACAAAGGGAACAGGGACAGCCCCAGCATTTT.